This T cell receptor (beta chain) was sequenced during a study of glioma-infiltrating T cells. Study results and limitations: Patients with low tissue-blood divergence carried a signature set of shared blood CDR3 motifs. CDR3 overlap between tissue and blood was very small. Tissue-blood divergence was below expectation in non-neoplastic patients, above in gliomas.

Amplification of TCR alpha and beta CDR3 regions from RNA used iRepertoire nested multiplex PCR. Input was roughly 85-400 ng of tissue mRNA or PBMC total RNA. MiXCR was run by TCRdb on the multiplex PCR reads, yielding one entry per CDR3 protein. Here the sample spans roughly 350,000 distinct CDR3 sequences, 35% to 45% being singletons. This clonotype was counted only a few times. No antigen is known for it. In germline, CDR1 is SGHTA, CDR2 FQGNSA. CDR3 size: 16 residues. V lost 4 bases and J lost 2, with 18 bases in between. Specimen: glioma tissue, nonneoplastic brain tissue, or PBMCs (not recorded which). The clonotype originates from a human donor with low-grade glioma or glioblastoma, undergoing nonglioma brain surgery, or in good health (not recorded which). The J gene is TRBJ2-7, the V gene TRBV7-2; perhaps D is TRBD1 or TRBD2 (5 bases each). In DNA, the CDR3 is TGTGCCAGCAGCTCGATAACCCGGGGCCCAACCTACGAGCAGTACTTC. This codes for CASSSITRGPTYEQYF.